The clone carrying this T cell receptor (beta chain) was counted between two and nine times. The antigen is unknown. TCRdb recomputed calls from the multiplex PCR reads with MiXCR, one row per CDR3 protein. The top ten clones hold approximately 41% of a sample with about 13,000 distinct CDR3 sequences, around half of them seen once. These data belong to a study of breast tumors, draining lymph nodes, adjacent tissues. Study-wide results and limits: That most tumor T cells come from lymph nodes remained unproven. Compared with lymph nodes, tumors were less diverse; compared with nontumor tissue, more. The data were judged consistent with most tumor T cells coming from lymph node and expanding in tumor. Tumor and nontumor repertoires were significantly more similar in luminal-like than in basal-like breast cancer.

What was sequenced was tumor-adjacent breast tissue. The sequence was collected from a female donor with breast cancer. Some clones in this sample may be carry-over from other donors' samples.

The CDR3 DNA follows: TGTGCCAGCAGCCCACTAGCAGGAAAGTATGGCTACACCTTC. Amino acid sequence: CASSPLAGKYGYTF. The chain recombines TRBV4-2 with TRBJ1-2, with D unclear. Germline V gene sequence: CDR1 LGHNA, CDR2 YNFKEQ. The CDR3 runs 14 residues. Trimming stripped 4 bases from V and 5 bases from J, with 14 bases between.